Listed below are T cell receptor beta chains from one sample, sequenced in a study of cytomegalovirus exposure and HLA in healthy donors. Some clones are missing from TCRdb's copy, which holds only in-frame ones; the method was immunoSEQ multiplex PCR. In the table there are approximately 45,000 clones, approximately 78% of which are singletons. Specimen: PBMCs. These receptors all come from a young woman in good health and CMV-seronegative. The CDR3 runs from the conserved cysteine through the conserved F or W. Each record gives: D gene, clone size, V gene, J gene, CDR3 protein, CDR3 DNA. The D gene is left open where the match is weak. Only some rows state a clone size, as once, few, many or a class for expanded clones.

d_gene: -; abundance: -; v_gene: TRBV10-3; j_gene: TRBJ2-4; CDR3aa: CAISERLPGDPQLAKNIQYF; CDR3nt: TGTGCCATCAGTGAGCGTCTTCCGGGGGACCCACAACTAGCCAAAAACATTCAGTACTTC
d_gene: TRBD1; abundance: -; v_gene: TRBV6-1; j_gene: TRBJ2-3; CDR3aa: CASLGQGLTDTQYF; CDR3nt: TGTGCCAGCCTGGGACAGGGGTTGACAGATACGCAGTATTTT
d_gene: -; abundance: -; v_gene: TRBV7-8; j_gene: TRBJ2-5; CDR3aa: CASSWGRQETQYF; CDR3nt: TGTGCCAGCAGCTGGGGGAGGCAAGAGACCCAGTACTTC
d_gene: TRBD2; abundance: -; v_gene: TRBV4-2; j_gene: TRBJ2-2; CDR3aa: CASSLGLAGTGELFF; CDR3nt: TGTGCCAGCAGCCTTGGACTAGCGGGCACCGGGGAGCTGTTTTTT
d_gene: -; abundance: -; v_gene: TRBV20-1; j_gene: TRBJ2-1; CDR3aa: CRPQGNEQFF; CDR3nt: TGCAGACCCCAGGGAAATGAGCAGTTCTTC
d_gene: TRBD1; abundance: -; v_gene: TRBV29-1; j_gene: TRBJ2-3; CDR3aa: CSVQRQGARTDTQYF; CDR3nt: TGCAGCGTTCAGCGACAGGGGGCAAGGACAGATACGCAGTATTTT
d_gene: TRBD1; abundance: -; v_gene: TRBV7-2; j_gene: TRBJ1-5; CDR3aa: CASSLDGQGSNQPQHF; CDR3nt: TGTGCCAGCAGCTTGGATGGACAGGGAAGCAATCAGCCCCAGCATTTT
d_gene: -; abundance: few; v_gene: TRBV13; j_gene: TRBJ1-4; CDR3aa: CASSLRRGSTNEKLFF; CDR3nt: TGTGCCAGCAGCTTAAGAAGGGGTTCTACTAATGAAAAACTGTTTTTT
d_gene: TRBD1; abundance: -; v_gene: TRBV28; j_gene: TRBJ2-6; CDR3aa: CASSRGTGTSGANVLTF; CDR3nt: TGTGCCAGCAGTCGCGGGACAGGGACCTCTGGGGCCAACGTCCTGACTTTC
d_gene: -; abundance: few; v_gene: TRBV6-5; j_gene: TRBJ2-1; CDR3aa: CASSYSRVYNEQFF; CDR3nt: TGTGCCAGCAGTTACTCGCGAGTCTACAATGAGCAGTTCTTC
d_gene: -; abundance: -; v_gene: TRBV12-1; j_gene: TRBJ1-5; CDR3aa: CASSPNAYSNQPQHF; CDR3nt: TGTGCCAGCAGCCCGAACGCGTATAGCAATCAGCCCCAGCATTTT
d_gene: -; abundance: -; v_gene: TRBV5-4; j_gene: TRBJ2-3; CDR3aa: CASSLLGDFVTSTDTQYF; CDR3nt: TGTGCCAGCAGCTTGTTGGGGGACTTTGTGACATCAACAGATACGCAGTATTTT
d_gene: TRBD1; abundance: -; v_gene: TRBV6-6; j_gene: TRBJ2-3; CDR3aa: CASSPTGDVTDTQYF; CDR3nt: TGTGCCAGCAGTCCAACAGGGGACGTAACAGATACGCAGTATTTT
d_gene: -; abundance: -; v_gene: TRBV29-1; j_gene: TRBJ2-1; CDR3aa: CSARESAGEQFF; CDR3nt: TGCAGCGCCCGCGAATCAGCGGGTGAGCAGTTCTTC
d_gene: TRBD1; abundance: -; v_gene: TRBV6-5; j_gene: TRBJ1-5; CDR3aa: CASSSRQGGQPQHF; CDR3nt: TGTGCCAGCAGCTCCCGACAGGGCGGTCAGCCCCAGCATTTT
d_gene: TRBD1; abundance: many; v_gene: TRBV15; j_gene: TRBJ1-5; CDR3aa: CATGQGLNSNQPQHF; CDR3nt: TGTGCCACAGGACAGGGACTTAATAGCAATCAGCCCCAGCATTTT
d_gene: TRBD1; abundance: -; v_gene: TRBV15; j_gene: TRBJ1-5; CDR3aa: CATSTRTGTYSNQPQHF; CDR3nt: TGTGCCACCAGCACCCGGACAGGTACTTATAGCAATCAGCCCCAGCATTTT
d_gene: -; abundance: -; v_gene: TRBV2; j_gene: TRBJ2-7; CDR3aa: CASTQGYEQYF; CDR3nt: TGTGCCAGCACCCAGGGATACGAGCAGTACTTC
d_gene: -; abundance: once; v_gene: TRBV5-1; j_gene: TRBJ2-1; CDR3aa: CASSLERVTLNEQFF; CDR3nt: TGCGCCAGCAGCTTAGAGCGGGTAACCCTCAATGAGCAGTTCTTC
d_gene: -; abundance: -; v_gene: TRBV7-9; j_gene: TRBJ1-5; CDR3aa: CASSSDLGAQHF; CDR3nt: TGTGCCAGCAGCAGCGACTTAGGAGCCCAGCATTTT
d_gene: -; abundance: -; v_gene: TRBV5-1; j_gene: TRBJ1-2; CDR3aa: CASSLATGNYGYTF; CDR3nt: TGCGCCAGCAGCTTGGCAACAGGGAACTATGGCTACACCTTC
d_gene: -; abundance: -; v_gene: TRBV6-1; j_gene: TRBJ2-7; CDR3aa: CASSEVAAGNSYEQYF; CDR3nt: TGTGCCAGCAGTGAAGTTGCGGCGGGGAACTCCTACGAGCAGTACTTC
d_gene: TRBD2; abundance: -; v_gene: TRBV5-1; j_gene: TRBJ2-5; CDR3aa: CASSQGLAEQETQYF; CDR3nt: TGCGCCAGCAGTCAAGGACTAGCGGAACAAGAGACCCAGTACTTC
d_gene: TRBD2; abundance: -; v_gene: TRBV29-1; j_gene: TRBJ2-1; CDR3aa: CSVARSGGVNEQFF; CDR3nt: TGCAGCGTTGCGCGCAGCGGGGGGGTCAATGAGCAGTTCTTC
d_gene: -; abundance: -; v_gene: TRBV4-1; j_gene: TRBJ2-7; CDR3aa: CASSQGGLGSYEQYF; CDR3nt: TGCGCCAGCAGCCAAGGGGGGCTGGGATCTTACGAGCAGTACTTC
d_gene: -; abundance: -; v_gene: TRBV6-1; j_gene: TRBJ2-1; CDR3aa: CATEGLANEQFF; CDR3nt: TGTGCCACCGAGGGTTTGGCCAATGAGCAGTTCTTC
d_gene: TRBD1; abundance: -; v_gene: TRBV28; j_gene: TRBJ1-5; CDR3aa: CASSIGTVFGPQHF; CDR3nt: TGTGCCAGCTCAATTGGGACAGTTTTTGGGCCCCAGCATTTT
d_gene: -; abundance: few; v_gene: TRBV4-1; j_gene: TRBJ1-5; CDR3aa: CASSQDPFPDQPQHF; CDR3nt: TGCGCCAGCAGCCAAGATCCCTTCCCGGATCAGCCCCAGCATTTT
d_gene: -; abundance: -; v_gene: TRBV28; j_gene: TRBJ2-3; CDR3aa: CASTPEGVFTDTQYF; CDR3nt: TGTGCCAGCACCCCCGAGGGGGTGTTCACAGATACGCAGTATTTT
d_gene: -; abundance: -; v_gene: TRBV5-6; j_gene: TRBJ2-1; CDR3aa: CASSLLDSRKGEQFF; CDR3nt: TGTGCCAGCAGCTTATTGGACAGTAGGAAGGGTGAGCAGTTCTTC
d_gene: -; abundance: -; v_gene: TRBV29-1; j_gene: TRBJ2-2; CDR3aa: CSVGVTGTGELFF; CDR3nt: TGCAGCGTTGGTGTGACAGGTACCGGGGAGCTGTTTTTT
d_gene: -; abundance: -; v_gene: TRBV10-2; j_gene: TRBJ2-7; CDR3aa: CASSPMRAQGGLSEQYF; CDR3nt: TGCGCCAGCAGTCCTATGAGGGCCCAGGGGGGTTTGAGCGAGCAGTACTTC
d_gene: -; abundance: once; v_gene: TRBV6-7; j_gene: TRBJ2-2; CDR3aa: CAIPLDSSNTGELFF; CDR3nt: TGTGCCATCCCCCTGGACAGCTCGAACACCGGGGAGCTGTTTTTT
d_gene: TRBD1; abundance: -; v_gene: TRBV7-3; j_gene: TRBJ2-3; CDR3aa: CASSSTGDTDTQYF; CDR3nt: TGTGCCAGCAGCTCGACAGGGGACACAGATACGCAGTATTTT
d_gene: -; abundance: -; v_gene: TRBV11-2; j_gene: TRBJ2-5; CDR3aa: CASSLGTIQETQYF; CDR3nt: TGTGCCAGCAGCCTCGGGACAATCCAAGAGACCCAGTACTTC
d_gene: TRBD1; abundance: -; v_gene: TRBV6-5; j_gene: TRBJ2-7; CDR3aa: CASRFGQGSYEQYF; CDR3nt: TGTGCCAGCAGGTTCGGACAGGGCTCCTACGAGCAGTACTTC
d_gene: -; abundance: once; v_gene: TRBV15; j_gene: TRBJ1-2; CDR3aa: CATSREDSYYGYTF; CDR3nt: TGTGCCACCAGCAGGGAGGACAGTTACTATGGCTACACCTTC
d_gene: -; abundance: -; v_gene: TRBV27; j_gene: TRBJ2-1; CDR3aa: CASSLIGGRQFF; CDR3nt: TGTGCCAGCAGTTTAATCGGGGGTCGGCAGTTCTTC
d_gene: -; abundance: -; v_gene: TRBV11-2; j_gene: TRBJ1-1; CDR3aa: CASSLDRETGEAFF; CDR3nt: TGTGCCAGCAGCTTAGATAGGGAGACAGGTGAAGCTTTCTTT